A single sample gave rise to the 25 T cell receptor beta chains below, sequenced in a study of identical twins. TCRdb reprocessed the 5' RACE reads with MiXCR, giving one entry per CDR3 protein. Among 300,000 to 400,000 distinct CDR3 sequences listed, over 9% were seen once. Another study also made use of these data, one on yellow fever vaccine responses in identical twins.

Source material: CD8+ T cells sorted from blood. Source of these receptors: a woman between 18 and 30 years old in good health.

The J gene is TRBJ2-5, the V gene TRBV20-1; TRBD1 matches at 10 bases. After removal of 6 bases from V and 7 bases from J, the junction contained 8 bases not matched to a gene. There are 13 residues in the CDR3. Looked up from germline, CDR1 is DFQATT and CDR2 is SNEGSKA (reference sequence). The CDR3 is CSANDRGRGTQYF. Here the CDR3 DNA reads TGCAGTGCAAACGACAGGGGGCGAGGGACCCAGTACTTC.

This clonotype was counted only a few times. The CDR3 coding sequence is TGTGCCAGCAGTACCCGGGGCGGGAATTACTTCTACAATGAGCAGTTCTTC. Its translation is CASSTRGGNYFYNEQFF. The chain combines TRBV12-3 or TRBV12-4 with TRBJ2-1; possible D gene TRBD2, 6 bases. The CDR3 consists of 17 residues. V lost 5 bases and J lost 3, with 20 bases in between.

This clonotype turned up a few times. This CDR3 reads CASSLADFTYNEQFF. In nucleotides, the CDR3 is TGTGCCAGCAGCTTAGCAGATTTCACCTACAATGAGCAGTTCTTC. The V gene is TRBV11-2, the J gene TRBJ2-1, with D unclear. V gave up 1 base and J gave up 2 bases, with 9 bases separating them. The germline V gene has CDR1 SGHAT and CDR2 FQNNGV. This CDR3 spans 15 amino acids.

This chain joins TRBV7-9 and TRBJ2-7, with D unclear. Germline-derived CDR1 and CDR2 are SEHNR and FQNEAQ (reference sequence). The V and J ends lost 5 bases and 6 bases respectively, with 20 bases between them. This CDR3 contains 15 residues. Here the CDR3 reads CASSNQMDADGEQYF. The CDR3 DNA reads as TGTGCCAGCAGCAACCAGATGGACGCGGACGGCGAGCAGTACTTC.

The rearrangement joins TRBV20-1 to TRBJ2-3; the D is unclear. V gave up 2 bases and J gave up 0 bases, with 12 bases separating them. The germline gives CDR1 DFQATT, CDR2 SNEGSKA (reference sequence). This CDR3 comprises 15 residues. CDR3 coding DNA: TGCAGTGCTAGACCTACTCGGTCTAGCACAGATACGCAGTATTTT. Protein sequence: CSARPTRSSTDTQYF.

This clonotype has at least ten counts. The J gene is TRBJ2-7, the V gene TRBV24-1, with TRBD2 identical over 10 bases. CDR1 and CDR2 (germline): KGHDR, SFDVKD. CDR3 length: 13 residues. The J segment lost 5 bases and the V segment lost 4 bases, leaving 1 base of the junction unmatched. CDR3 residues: CATSETSGNEQYF. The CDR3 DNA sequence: TGTGCCACCAGTGAAACTAGCGGGAACGAGCAGTACTTC.

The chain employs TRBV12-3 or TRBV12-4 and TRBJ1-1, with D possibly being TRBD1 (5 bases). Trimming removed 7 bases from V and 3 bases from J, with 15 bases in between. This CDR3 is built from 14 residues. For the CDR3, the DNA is TGTGCCAGCAACCTGGGGGGATTTGACACTGAAGCTTTCTTT. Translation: CASNLGGFDTEAFF.

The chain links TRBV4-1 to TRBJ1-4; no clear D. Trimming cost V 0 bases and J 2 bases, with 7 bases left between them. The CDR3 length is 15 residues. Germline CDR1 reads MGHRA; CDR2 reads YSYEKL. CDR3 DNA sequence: TGCGCCAGCAGCCAAGATTGGGGTACTAATGAAAAACTGTTTTTT. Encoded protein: CASSQDWGTNEKLFF.

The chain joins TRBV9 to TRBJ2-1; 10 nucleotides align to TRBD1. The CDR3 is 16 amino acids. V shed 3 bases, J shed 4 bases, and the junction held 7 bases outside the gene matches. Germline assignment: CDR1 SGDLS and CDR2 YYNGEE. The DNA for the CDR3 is TGTGCCAGCAGCGGGGGGGGACAGGGGACATACAATGAGCAGTTCTTC. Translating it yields CASSGGGQGTYNEQFF. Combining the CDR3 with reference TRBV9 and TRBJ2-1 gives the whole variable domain DSGVTQTPKHLITATGQRVTLRCSPRSGDLSVYWYQQSLDQGLQFLIQYYNGEERAKGNILERFSAQQFPDLHSELNLSSLELGDSALYFCASSGGGQGTYNEQFFGPGTRLTVL.

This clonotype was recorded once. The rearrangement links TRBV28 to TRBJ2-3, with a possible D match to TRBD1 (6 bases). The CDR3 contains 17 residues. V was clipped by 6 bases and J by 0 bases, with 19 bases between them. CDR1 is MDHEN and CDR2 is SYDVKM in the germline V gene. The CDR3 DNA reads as TGTGCCAGCAGCCCCTCTCCCAGGGGATCAAGCACAGATACGCAGTATTTT. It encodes CASSPSPRGSSTDTQYF.

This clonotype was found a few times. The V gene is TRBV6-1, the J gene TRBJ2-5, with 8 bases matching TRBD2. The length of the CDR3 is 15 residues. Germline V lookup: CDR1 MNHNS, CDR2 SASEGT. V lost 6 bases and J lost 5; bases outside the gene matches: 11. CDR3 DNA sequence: TGTGCCAGCAGCCCAATTGCGGGGGGTCGGGAGACCCAGTACTTC. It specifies CASSPIAGGRETQYF.

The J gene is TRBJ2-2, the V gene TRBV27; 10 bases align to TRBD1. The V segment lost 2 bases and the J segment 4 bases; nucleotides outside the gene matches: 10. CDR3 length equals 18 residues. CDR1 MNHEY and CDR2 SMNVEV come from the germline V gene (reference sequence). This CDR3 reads CASSLLSSGTGATGELFF. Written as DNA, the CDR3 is TGTGCCAGCAGTTTACTATCCTCCGGGACAGGGGCCACCGGGGAGCTGTTTTTT.

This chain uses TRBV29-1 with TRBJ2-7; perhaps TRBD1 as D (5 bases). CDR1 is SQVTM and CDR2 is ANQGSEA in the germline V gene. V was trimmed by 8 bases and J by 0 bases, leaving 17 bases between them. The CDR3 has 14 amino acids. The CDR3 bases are TGCAGCAAACCGACAGCGCCCAACTCCTACGAGCAGTACGTC. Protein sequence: CSKPTAPNSYEQYV.

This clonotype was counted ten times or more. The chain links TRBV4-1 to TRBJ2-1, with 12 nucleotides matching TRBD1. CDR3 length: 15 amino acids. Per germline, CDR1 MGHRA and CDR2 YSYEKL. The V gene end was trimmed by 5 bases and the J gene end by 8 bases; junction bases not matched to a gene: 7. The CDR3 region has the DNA TGCGCCAGCAGCGCGGGACAGGGGGCGATCTATGAGCAGTTCTTC. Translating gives CASSAGQGAIYEQFF.

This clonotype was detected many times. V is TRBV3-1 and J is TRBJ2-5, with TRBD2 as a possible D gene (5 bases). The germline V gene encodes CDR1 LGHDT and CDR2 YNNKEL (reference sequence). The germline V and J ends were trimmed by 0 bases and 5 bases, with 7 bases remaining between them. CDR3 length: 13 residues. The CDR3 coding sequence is TGTGCCAGCAGCCAAGATGGCGGGGAGACCCAGTACTTC. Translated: CASSQDGGETQYF.

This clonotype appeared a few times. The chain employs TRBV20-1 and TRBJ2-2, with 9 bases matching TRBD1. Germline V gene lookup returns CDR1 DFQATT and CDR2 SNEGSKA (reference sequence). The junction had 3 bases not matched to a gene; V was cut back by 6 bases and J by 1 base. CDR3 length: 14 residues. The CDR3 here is CSAGTGMNTGELFF. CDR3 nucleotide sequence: TGCAGTGCAGGGACAGGGATGAACACCGGGGAGCTGTTTTTT.

The CDR3 nucleotides read TGTGCCAGCAGCTTAAGGGGGCGGGAGAGGTACAATGAGCAGTTCTTC. Translating it yields CASSLRGRERYNEQFF. The chain joins TRBV11-2 to TRBJ2-1; D possibly matches TRBD1 or TRBD2 (7 bases each). Trimming took 2 bases from V and 4 from J, leaving 15 bases between them. The germline V gene encodes CDR1 SGHAT and CDR2 FQNNGV. This CDR3 has 16 amino acids.

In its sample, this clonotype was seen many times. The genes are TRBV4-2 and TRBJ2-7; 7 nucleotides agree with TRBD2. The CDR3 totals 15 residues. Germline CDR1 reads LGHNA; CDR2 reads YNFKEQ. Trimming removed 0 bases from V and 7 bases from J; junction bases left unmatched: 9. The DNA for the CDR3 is TGTGCCAGCAGCCAAGATCAAGGGCGGGAGAGGGAGCAGTACTTC. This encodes CASSQDQGREREQYF.

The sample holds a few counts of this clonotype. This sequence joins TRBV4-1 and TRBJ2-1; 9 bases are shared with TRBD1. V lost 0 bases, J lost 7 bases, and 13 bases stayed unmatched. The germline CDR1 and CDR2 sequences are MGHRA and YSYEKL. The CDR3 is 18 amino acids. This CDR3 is CASSQDPPDRGNRNEQFF. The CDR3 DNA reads TGCGCCAGCAGCCAAGATCCCCCCGACAGGGGGAATCGGAATGAGCAGTTCTTC.

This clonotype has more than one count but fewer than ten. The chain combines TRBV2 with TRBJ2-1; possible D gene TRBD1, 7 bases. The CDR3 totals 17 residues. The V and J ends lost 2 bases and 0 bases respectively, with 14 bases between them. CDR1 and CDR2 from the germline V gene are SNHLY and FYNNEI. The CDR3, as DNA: TGTGCCAGCAGTGAAAGGGGGGACAGTGTCTCCTACAATGAGCAGTTCTTC. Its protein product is CASSERGDSVSYNEQFF.

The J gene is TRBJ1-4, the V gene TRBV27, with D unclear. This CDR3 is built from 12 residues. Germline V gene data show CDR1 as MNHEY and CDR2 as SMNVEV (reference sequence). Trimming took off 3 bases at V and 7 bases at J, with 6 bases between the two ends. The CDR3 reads CASSFLGEKLFF. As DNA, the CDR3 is TGTGCCAGCAGTTTCCTAGGTGAAAAACTGTTTTTT.

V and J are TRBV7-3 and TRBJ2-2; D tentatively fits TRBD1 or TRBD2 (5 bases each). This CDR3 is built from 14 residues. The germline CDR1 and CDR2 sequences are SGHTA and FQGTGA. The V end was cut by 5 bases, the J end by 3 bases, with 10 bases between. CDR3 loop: CASSLLGDTGELFF. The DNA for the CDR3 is TGTGCCAGCAGCCTATTGGGGGACACCGGGGAGCTGTTTTTT.

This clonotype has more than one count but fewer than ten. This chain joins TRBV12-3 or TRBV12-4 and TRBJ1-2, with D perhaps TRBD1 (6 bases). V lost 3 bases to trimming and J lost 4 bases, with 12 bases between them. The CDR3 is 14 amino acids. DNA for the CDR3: TGTGCCAGCAGTTTGGGGAGGGGGGCCTATGGCTACACCTTC. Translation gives CASSLGRGAYGYTF.

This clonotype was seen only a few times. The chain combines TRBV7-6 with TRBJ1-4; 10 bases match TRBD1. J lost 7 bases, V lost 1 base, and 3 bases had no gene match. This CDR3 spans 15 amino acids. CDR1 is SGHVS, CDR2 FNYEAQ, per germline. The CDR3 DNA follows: TGTGCCAGCAGCTTAGGGACAGGGGGAAGTGAAAAACTGTTTTTT. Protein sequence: CASSLGTGGSEKLFF. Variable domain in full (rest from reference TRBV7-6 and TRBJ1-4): GAGVSQSPRYKVTKRGQDVALRCDPISGHVSLYWYRQALGQGPEFLTYFNYEAQQDKSGLPNDRFSAERPEGSISTLTIQRTEQRDSAMYRCASSLGTGGSEKLFFGSGTQLSVL.

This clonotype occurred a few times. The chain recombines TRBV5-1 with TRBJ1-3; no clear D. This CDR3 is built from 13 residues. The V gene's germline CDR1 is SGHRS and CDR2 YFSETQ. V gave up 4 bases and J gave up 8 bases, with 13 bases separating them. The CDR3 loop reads CASSQGPEDTIYF. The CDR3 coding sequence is TGCGCCAGCAGCCAAGGGCCCGAGGACACCATATATTTT. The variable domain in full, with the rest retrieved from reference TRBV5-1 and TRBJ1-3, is KAGVTQTPRYLIKTRGQQVTLSCSPISGHRSVSWYQQTPGQGLQFLFEYFSETQRNKGNFPGRFSGRQFSNSRSEMNVSTLELGDSALYLCASSQGPEDTIYFGEGSWLTVV.